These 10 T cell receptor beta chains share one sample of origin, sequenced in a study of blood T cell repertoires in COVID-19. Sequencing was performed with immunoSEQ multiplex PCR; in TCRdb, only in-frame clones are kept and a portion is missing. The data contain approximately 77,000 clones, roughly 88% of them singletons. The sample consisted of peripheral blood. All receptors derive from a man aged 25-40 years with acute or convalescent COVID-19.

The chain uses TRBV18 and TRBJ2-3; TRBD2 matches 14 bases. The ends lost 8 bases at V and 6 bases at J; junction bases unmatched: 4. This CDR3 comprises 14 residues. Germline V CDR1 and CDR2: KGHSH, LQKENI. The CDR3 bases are TGTGCCAGCCCGACTAGCGGGGGGGCCGATACGCAGTATTTT. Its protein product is CASPTSGGADTQYF.

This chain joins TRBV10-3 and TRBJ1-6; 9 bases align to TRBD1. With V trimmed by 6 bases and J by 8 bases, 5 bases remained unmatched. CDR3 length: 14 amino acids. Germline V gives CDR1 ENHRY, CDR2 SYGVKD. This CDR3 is CAISETGGDSPLHF. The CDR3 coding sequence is TGTGCCATCAGCGAGACAGGGGGGGATTCACCCCTCCACTTT.

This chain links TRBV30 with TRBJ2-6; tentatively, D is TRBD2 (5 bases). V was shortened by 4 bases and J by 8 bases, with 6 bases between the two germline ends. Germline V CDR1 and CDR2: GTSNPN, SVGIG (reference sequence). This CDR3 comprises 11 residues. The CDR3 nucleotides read TGTGCCTGGACGGGGACCAACGTCCTGACTTTC. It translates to CAWTGTNVLTF.

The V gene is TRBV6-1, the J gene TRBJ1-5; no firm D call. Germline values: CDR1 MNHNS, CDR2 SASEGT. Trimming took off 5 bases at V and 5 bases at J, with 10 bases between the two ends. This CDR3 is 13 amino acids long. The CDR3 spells CASSLSRDQPQHF. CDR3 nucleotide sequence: TGTGCCAGCAGTTTAAGCCGGGATCAGCCCCAGCATTTT.

The CDR3 DNA reads as TGTGCCAGCAGCAGGGACAGGATTGCAACTAATGAAAAACTGTTTTTT. Residues: CASSRDRIATNEKLFF. The V call is TRBV7-9, the J call TRBJ1-4; 8 nucleotides match TRBD1. CDR1 and CDR2 (germline): SEHNR, FQNEAQ (reference sequence). There are 16 residues in the CDR3. The junction had 5 bases not matched to a gene; V was cut back by 5 bases and J by 0 bases.

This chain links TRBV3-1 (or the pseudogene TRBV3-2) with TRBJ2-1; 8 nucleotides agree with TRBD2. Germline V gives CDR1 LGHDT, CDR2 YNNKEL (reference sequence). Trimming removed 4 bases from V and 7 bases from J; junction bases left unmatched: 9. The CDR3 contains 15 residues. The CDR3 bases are TGTGCCAGCAGCCTTCAGCGGGAGCTTGGAAATGAGCAGTTCTTC. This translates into CASSLQRELGNEQFF.

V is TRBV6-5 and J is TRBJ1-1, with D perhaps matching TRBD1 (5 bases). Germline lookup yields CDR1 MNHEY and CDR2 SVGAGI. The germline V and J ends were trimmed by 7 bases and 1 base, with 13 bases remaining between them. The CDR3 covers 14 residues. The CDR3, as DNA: TGTGCCAGCATATCCCCGGGGGGGAACACTGAAGCTTTCTTT. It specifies CASISPGGNTEAFF.

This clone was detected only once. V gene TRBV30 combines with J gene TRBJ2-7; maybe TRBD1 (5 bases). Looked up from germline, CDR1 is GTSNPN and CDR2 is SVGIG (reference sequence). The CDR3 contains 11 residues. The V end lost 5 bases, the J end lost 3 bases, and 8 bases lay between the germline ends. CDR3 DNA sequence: TGTGCCTGGCTTGACAGCTACGAGCAGTACTTC. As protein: CAWLDSYEQYF.

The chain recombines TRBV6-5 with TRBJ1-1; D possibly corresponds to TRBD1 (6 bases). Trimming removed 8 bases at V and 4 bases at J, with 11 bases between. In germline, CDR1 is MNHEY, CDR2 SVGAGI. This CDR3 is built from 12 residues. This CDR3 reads CASLQGRTEAFF. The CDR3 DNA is TGTGCCAGCCTACAGGGACGCACTGAAGCTTTCTTT.

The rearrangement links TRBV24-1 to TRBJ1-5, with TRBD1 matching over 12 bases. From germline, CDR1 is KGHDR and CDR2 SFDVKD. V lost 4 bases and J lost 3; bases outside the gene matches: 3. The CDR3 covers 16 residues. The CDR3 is CATSDPGQGANQPQHF. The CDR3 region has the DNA TGTGCCACCAGTGACCCGGGACAGGGGGCCAATCAGCCCCAGCATTTT.